Following are 14 T cell receptor beta chains from one sample sequenced in a study of blood T cell repertoires in COVID-19. The method was immunoSEQ multiplex PCR; TCRdb's version includes in-frame clones alone and lacks a portion of them. The sample has roughly 410,000 clones, approximately 89% seen once. Sequencing was performed on peripheral blood. These receptor sequences come from a woman aged 35 to 49 with COVID-19, enrolled during active disease.

The chain combines TRBV28 with TRBJ2-7; 16 nucleotides line up with TRBD2. V gave up 5 bases and J gave up 1 base; unmatched junction bases: 8. The CDR3 spans 18 residues. From germline, CDR1 is MDHEN and CDR2 SYDVKM. CDR3 nucleotides: TGTGCCAGCAGTATGGGACTAGCGGGAGGGCCCAATTCCTACGAGCAGTACTTC. This translates into CASSMGLAGGPNSYEQYF.

The rearrangement uses TRBV27 and TRBJ1-2, with 7 positions matching TRBD1. The CDR3 has 14 residues. Germline lookup yields CDR1 MNHEY and CDR2 SMNVEV (reference sequence). V trimming: 5 bases; J trimming: 0 bases; junction bases outside the gene matches: 3. In nucleotides, the CDR3 is TGTGCCAGCAGTACAGGGGCTTCTAACTATGGCTACACCTTC. Residues: CASSTGASNYGYTF.

The V and J genes are TRBV30 and TRBJ1-2, with D unclear. The CDR3 extends over 12 amino acids. V lost 3 bases to trimming and J lost 8 bases, with 13 bases between them. Looked up from germline, CDR1 is GTSNPN and CDR2 is SVGIG (reference sequence). For the CDR3, the DNA is TGTGCCTGGAGGGATCTGGAGCGGGGCTACACCTTC. Translated: CAWRDLERGYTF.

This chain uses TRBV4-1 with TRBJ1-6; D is uncertain. Germline CDR1 reads MGHRA; CDR2 reads YSYEKL. The ends were cut back, 1 base at V and 5 bases at J, with 6 bases in the middle. The CDR3 length is 14 residues. The CDR3 sequence is CASSQGLNNSPLHF. The CDR3 DNA follows: TGCGCCAGCAGCCAAGGTCTTAATAATTCACCCCTCCACTTT.

The gene calls are TRBV6-5 and TRBJ1-4; D gene uncertain. Trimming removed 2 bases from V and 8 bases from J, with 15 bases in between. CDR1 and CDR2 from the germline V gene are MNHEY and SVGAGI. The CDR3 is made up of 15 amino acids. CDR3 loop: CASSYEGLLPEKLFF. CDR3 bases: TGTGCCAGCAGTTACGAAGGACTCTTGCCGGAAAAACTGTTTTTT.

CDR3 DNA sequence: TGTGCCAGCAGGGTTACAGGGGGGGGCGGGGAGCTGTTTTTT. It yields the protein CASRVTGGGGELFF. J is TRBJ2-2 and V is TRBV27; D might be TRBD1 (8 bases). The germline gives CDR1 MNHEY, CDR2 SMNVEV (reference sequence). The CDR3 sequence is 14 residues long. Trimming stripped 6 bases from V and 7 bases from J, with 15 bases between.

V and J are TRBV19 and TRBJ1-6; tentative D call: TRBD1 (5 bases). CDR3 length: 14 residues. V was pared by 3 bases and J by 8 bases, with 11 bases between. CDR1 is LNHDA, CDR2 SQIVND, per germline (reference sequence). CDR3: CASSISWGDSPLHF. For the CDR3, the DNA is TGTGCCAGTAGTATCTCCTGGGGCGATTCACCCCTCCACTTT. The variable domain in full, with the rest retrieved from reference TRBV19 and TRBJ1-6, is DGGITQSPKYLFRKEGQNVTLSCEQNLNHDAMYWYRQDPGQGLRLIYYSQIVNDFQKGDIAEGYSVSREKKESFPLTVTSAQKNPTAFYLCASSISWGDSPLHFGNGTRLTVT.

This chain uses TRBV7-2 with TRBJ1-5; the D gene is possibly TRBD1 (6 bases). Trimming shortened V by 1 base and J by 2 bases, and 15 bases separated the two germline ends. CDR3 length equals 17 residues. The germline CDR1 and CDR2 sequences are SGHTA and FQGNSA. The CDR3 spells CASSLEPRAGGNQPQHF. The CDR3, as DNA: TGTGCCAGCAGCTTAGAACCAAGGGCAGGGGGCAATCAGCCCCAGCATTTT.

The V call is TRBV4-3, the J call TRBJ1-6; 9 bases are shared with TRBD1. V gave up 0 bases and J gave up 10 bases; unmatched junction bases: 7. CDR1 is LGHNA, CDR2 YSLEER, per germline. The CDR3 spans 16 residues. CDR3 nucleotide sequence: TGCGCCAGCAGCCAAGATCCCGACAGGGGGAACTCACCCCTCCACTTT. It is translated as CASSQDPDRGNSPLHF.

The chain joins TRBV6-1 to TRBJ2-3; D perhaps matches TRBD1 (5 bases). The CDR3 has 16 residues. Looked up from germline, CDR1 is MNHNS and CDR2 is SASEGT. V was shortened by 2 bases and J by 8 bases, with 20 bases between the two germline ends. This CDR3 is CASSETPRVQGPTQYF. In DNA form, the CDR3 reads TGTGCCAGCAGTGAAACCCCCAGGGTGCAAGGTCCTACGCAGTATTTT.

The V call is TRBV5-6, the J call TRBJ2-7; tentatively, D is TRBD2 (5 bases). Germline V lookup: CDR1 SGHDT, CDR2 YYEEEE. This CDR3 spans 14 amino acids. V lost 4 bases and J 5 bases, leaving 16 bases between the germline ends. This CDR3 reads CASSPNFRGNEQYF. CDR3 nucleotide sequence: TGTGCCAGCAGCCCAAATTTCCGGGGAAACGAGCAGTACTTC.

J is TRBJ2-3 and V is TRBV7-3; D gene unclear. CDR1 is SGHTA and CDR2 is FQGTGA in the germline V gene. V was clipped by 4 bases and J by 0 bases, with 5 bases between them. The CDR3 is 13 residues long. The CDR3 DNA reads TGTGCCAGCAGCTCAGGAAGCACAGATACGCAGTATTTT. This codes for CASSSGSTDTQYF.

For this clone: Other DNA sequences in the sample encode the same CDR3. The chain joins TRBV6-2 or TRBV6-3 to TRBJ1-2, with D tentatively TRBD1 (5 bases). The CDR3 loop spans 13 amino acids. CDR1 and CDR2 (germline): MNHEY, SVGEGT. V was shortened by 0 bases and J by 8 bases, with 10 bases between the two germline ends. CDR3 in amino acids: CASSYSTGGGYTF. Here the CDR3 DNA reads TGTGCCAGCAGTTACTCGACCGGGGGGGGCTACACCTTC.

The chain recombines TRBV19 with TRBJ1-5, with 9 bases aligning to TRBD1. CDR1 LNHDA and CDR2 SQIVND come from the germline V gene (reference sequence). V lost 6 bases and J lost 5; bases outside the gene matches: 5. The CDR3 sequence is 14 residues long. The CDR3 spells CASRGTGNYQPQHF. The CDR3 nucleotides read TGTGCCAGTAGGGGGACAGGGAATTATCAGCCCCAGCATTTT.